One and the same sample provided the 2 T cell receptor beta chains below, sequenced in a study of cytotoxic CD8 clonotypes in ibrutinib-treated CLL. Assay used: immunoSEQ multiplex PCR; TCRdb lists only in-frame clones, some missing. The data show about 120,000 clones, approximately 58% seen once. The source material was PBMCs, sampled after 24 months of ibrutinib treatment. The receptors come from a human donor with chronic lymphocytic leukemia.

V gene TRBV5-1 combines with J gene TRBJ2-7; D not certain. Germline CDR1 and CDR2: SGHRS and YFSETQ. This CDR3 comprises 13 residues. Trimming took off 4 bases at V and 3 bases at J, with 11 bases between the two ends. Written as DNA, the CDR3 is TGCGCCAGCAGCGAACTAACAGACTACGAGCAGTACTTC. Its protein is CASSELTDYEQYF.

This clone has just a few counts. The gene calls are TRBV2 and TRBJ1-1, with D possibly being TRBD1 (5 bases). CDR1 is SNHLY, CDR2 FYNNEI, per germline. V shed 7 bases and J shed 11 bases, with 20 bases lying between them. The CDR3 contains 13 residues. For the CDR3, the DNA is TGTGCCAGCAAAGGGGAGAAGGGGAAAGGTGCTTTCTTT. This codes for CASKGEKGKGAFF.